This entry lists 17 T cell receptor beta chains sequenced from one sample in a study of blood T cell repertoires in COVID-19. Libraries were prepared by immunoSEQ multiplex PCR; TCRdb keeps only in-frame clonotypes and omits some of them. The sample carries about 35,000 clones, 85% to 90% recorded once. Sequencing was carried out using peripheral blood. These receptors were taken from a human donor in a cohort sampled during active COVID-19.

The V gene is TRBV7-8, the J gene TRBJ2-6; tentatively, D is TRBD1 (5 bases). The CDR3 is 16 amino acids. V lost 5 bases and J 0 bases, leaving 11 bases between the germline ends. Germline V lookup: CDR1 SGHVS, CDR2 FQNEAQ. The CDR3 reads CASSRRQLSGANVLTF. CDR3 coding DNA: TGTGCCAGCAGCCGCCGACAGCTCTCTGGGGCCAACGTCCTGACTTTC. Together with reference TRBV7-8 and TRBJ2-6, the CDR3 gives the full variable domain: GAGVSQSPRYKVAKRGQDVALRCDPISGHVSLFWYQQALGQGPEFLTYFQNEAQLDKSGLPSDRFFAERPEGSVSTLKIQRTQQEDSAVYLCASSRRQLSGANVLTFGAGSRLTVL.

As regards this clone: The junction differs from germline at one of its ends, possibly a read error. For the CDR3, the DNA is TGCAGCGTTGAAGGACAGGGATGGGACTTC. Protein sequence: CSVEGQGWDF. J is TRBJ1-2 and V is TRBV29-1, with 7 bases aligning to TRBD1. The CDR3 spans 10 residues. Per the germline V gene, CDR1 is SQVTM and CDR2 is ANQGSEA.

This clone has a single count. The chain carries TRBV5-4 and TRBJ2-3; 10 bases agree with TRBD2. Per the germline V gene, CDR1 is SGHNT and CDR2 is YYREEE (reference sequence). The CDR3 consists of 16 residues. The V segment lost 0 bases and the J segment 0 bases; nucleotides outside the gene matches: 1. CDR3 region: CASSLGLAGSTDTQYF. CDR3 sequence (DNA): TGTGCCAGCAGCTTGGGACTAGCGGGTAGCACAGATACGCAGTATTTT.

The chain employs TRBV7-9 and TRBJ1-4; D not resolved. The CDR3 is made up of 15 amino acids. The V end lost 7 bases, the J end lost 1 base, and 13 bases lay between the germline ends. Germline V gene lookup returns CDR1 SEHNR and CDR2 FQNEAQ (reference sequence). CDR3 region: CASNPGGGTNEKLFF. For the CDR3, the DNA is TGTGCCAGCAACCCCGGAGGTGGAACTAATGAAAAACTGTTTTTT. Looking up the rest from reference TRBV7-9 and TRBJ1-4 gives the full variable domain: DTGVSQNPRHKITKRGQNVTFRCDPISEHNRLYWYRQTLGQGPEFLTYFQNEAQLEKSRLLSDRFSAERPKGSFSTLEIQRTEQGDSAMYLCASNPGGGTNEKLFFGSGTQLSVL.

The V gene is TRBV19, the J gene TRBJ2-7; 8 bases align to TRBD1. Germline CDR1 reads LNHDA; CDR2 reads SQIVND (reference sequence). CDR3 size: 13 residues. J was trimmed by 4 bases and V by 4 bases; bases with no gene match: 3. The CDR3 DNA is TGTGCCAGTAGTACCGGACAGGGATACGAGCAGTACTTC. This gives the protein CASSTGQGYEQYF.

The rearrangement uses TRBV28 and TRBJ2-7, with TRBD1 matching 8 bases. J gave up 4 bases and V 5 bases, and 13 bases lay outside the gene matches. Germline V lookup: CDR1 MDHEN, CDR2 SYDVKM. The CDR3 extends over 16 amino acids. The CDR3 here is CASSPSARGRLYEQYF. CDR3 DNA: TGTGCCAGCAGTCCAAGCGCCAGGGGGCGTTTGTACGAGCAGTACTTC.

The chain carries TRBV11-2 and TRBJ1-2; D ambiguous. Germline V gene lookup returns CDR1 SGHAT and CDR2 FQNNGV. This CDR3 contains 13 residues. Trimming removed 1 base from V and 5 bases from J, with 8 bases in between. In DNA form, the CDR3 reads TGTGCCAGCAGCTTAGGGCAGGAATATGGCTACACCTTC. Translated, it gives CASSLGQEYGYTF.

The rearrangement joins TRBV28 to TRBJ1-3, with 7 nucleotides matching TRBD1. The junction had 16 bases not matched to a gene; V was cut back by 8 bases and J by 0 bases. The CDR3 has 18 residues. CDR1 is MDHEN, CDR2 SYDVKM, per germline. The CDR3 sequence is CASEKGTGTASSGNTIYF. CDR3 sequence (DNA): TGTGCCAGCGAAAAGGGAACCGGGACAGCATCCTCTGGAAACACCATATATTTT.

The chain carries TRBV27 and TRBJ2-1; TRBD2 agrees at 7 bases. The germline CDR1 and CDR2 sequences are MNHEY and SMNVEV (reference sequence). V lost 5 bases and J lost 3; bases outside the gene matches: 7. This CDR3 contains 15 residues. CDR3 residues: CASSTQGLYYNEQFF. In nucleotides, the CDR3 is TGTGCCAGCAGTACCCAGGGACTATACTACAATGAGCAGTTCTTC.

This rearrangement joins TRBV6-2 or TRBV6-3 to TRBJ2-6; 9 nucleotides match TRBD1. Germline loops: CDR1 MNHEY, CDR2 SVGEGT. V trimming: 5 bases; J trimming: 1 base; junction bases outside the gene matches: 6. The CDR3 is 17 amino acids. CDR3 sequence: CASSTDRGQSGANVLTF. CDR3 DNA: TGTGCCAGCAGTACGGACAGGGGTCAATCTGGGGCCAACGTCCTGACTTTC.

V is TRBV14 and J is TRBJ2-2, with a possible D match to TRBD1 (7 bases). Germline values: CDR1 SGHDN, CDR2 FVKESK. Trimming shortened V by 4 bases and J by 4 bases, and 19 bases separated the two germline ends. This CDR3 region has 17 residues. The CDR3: CASSRGQGGPSTGELFF. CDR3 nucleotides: TGTGCCAGCAGCCGTGGCCAGGGGGGCCCATCCACCGGGGAGCTGTTTTTT.

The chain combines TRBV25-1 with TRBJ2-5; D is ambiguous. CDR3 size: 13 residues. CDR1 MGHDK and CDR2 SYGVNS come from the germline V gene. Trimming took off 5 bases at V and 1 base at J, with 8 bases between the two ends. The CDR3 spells CASSWWAQETQYF. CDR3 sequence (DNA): TGTGCCAGCAGTTGGTGGGCCCAAGAGACCCAGTACTTC.

CDR3 region: CASRPWGSGGLYNEQFF. CDR3 in DNA: TGTGCCAGCAGACCCTGGGGTAGCGGGGGGCTCTACAATGAGCAGTTCTTC. This rearrangement joins TRBV27 to TRBJ2-1; TRBD2 matches at 10 bases. The CDR3 runs to 17 residues. Germline V gives CDR1 MNHEY, CDR2 SMNVEV (reference sequence). With 6 bases clipped from V and 3 bases from J, the junction kept 11 bases outside the gene matches.

CDR3 coding DNA: TGTGCCAGCAGCTCCCTCGGCCGGAGCTCCTACGAGCAGTACTTC. Translation gives CASSSLGRSSYEQYF. The chain combines TRBV7-9 with TRBJ2-7, with unresolved D. Trimming removed 4 bases at V and 0 bases at J, with 13 bases between. The CDR3 has 15 residues. Germline CDR1 and CDR2: SEHNR and FQNEAQ (reference sequence).

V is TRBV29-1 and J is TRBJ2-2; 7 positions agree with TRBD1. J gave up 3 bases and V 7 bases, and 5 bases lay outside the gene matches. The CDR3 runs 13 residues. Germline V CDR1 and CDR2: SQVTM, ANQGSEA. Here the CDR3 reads CSARQGDTGELFF. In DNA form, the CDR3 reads TGCAGCGCCCGACAGGGCGACACCGGGGAGCTGTTTTTT.

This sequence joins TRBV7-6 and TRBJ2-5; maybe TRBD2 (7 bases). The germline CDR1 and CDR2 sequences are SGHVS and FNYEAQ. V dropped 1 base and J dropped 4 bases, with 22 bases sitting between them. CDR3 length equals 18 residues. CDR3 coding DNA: TGTGCCAGCAGCTTAGTGGTGGCGGGGGCTGGTGGTCGAGAGACCCAGTACTTC. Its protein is CASSLVVAGAGGRETQYF.

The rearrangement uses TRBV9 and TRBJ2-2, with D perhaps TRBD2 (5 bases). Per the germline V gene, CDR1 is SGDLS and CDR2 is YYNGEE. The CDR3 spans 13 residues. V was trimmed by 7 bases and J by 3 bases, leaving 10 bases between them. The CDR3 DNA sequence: TGTGCCAGCGCGGTCGGGGACACCGGGGAGCTGTTTTTT. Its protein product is CASAVGDTGELFF.